This paragraph covers one T cell receptor (beta chain) sequence. Using immunoSEQ multiplex PCR, the repertoire was profiled, and TCRdb retains in-frame clones only, with some absent. The sample yields some 220,000 clones, about 85% seen once. This CDR3 has 15 amino acids. Germline V gives CDR1 SQVTM, CDR2 ANQGSEA. This specimen belongs to a study of blood T cell repertoires in COVID-19. Study background: Nucleic acid was either cDNA or gDNA, and it came from T cells, B-cell-depleted T cells, or PBMCs.

Input material: peripheral blood. The chain couples TRBV29-1 to TRBJ2-3, with 12 bases matching TRBD2. The receptor was isolated from a man in his fifties or sixties who had recovered from COVID-19. CDR3 nucleotide sequence: TGCAACGACGGCACACTAGCGGGAGGCGCAGATACGCAGTATTTT. It codes for CNDGTLAGGADTQYF.